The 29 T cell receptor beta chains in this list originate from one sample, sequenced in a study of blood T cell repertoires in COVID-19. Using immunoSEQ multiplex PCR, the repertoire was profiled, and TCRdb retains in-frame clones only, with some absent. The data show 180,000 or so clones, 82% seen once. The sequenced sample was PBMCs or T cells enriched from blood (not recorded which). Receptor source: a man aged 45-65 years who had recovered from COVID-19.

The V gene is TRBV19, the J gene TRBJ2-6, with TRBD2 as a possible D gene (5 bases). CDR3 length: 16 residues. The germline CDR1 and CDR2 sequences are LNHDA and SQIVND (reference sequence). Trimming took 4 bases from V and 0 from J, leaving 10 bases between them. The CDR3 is CASSSGRFSGANVLTF. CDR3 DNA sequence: TGTGCCAGTAGTAGCGGGCGGTTCTCTGGGGCCAACGTCCTGACTTTC.

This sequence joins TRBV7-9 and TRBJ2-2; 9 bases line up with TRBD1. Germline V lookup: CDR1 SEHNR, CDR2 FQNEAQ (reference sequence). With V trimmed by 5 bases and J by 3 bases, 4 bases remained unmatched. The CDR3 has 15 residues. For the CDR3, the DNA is TGTGCCAGCAGCGACAGGGGGACTTACACCGGGGAGCTGTTTTTT. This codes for CASSDRGTYTGELFF.

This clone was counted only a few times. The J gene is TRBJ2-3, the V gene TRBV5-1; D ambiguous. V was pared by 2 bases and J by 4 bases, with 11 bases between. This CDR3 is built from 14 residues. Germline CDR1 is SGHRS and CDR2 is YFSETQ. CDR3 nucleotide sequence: TGCGCCAGCAGCTTAAATAACAGTCCAGATACGCAGTATTTT. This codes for CASSLNNSPDTQYF.

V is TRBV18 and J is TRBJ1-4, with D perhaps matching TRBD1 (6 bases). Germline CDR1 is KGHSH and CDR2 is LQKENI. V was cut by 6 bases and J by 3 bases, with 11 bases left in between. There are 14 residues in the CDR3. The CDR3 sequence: CASSPTGANEKLFF. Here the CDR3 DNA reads TGTGCCAGCTCGCCGACAGGAGCTAATGAAAAACTGTTTTTT.

CDR3 region: CASSVVPTGGSEQYF. CDR3 nucleotide sequence: TGTGCCAGCAGCGTTGTCCCGACAGGGGGCTCCGAGCAGTACTTC. The chain links TRBV9 to TRBJ2-7; 10 bases map to TRBD1. The CDR3 extends over 15 amino acids. Trimming cost V 2 bases and J 6 bases; bases outside gene matches: 8. Looked up from germline, CDR1 is SGDLS and CDR2 is YYNGEE.

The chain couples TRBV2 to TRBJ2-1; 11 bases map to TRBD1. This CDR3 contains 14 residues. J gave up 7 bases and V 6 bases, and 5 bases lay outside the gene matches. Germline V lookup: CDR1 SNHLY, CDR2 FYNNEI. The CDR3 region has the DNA TGTGCCAGCAGCCGGGACAGGGGGTGGAATGAGCAGTTCTTC. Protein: CASSRDRGWNEQFF.

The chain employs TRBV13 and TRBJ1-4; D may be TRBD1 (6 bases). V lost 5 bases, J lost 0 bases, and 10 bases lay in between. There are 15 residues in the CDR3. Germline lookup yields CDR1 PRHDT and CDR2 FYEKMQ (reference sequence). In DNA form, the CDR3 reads TGTGCCAGCAGCCTCTGGACAGCAACTAATGAAAAACTGTTTTTT. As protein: CASSLWTATNEKLFF. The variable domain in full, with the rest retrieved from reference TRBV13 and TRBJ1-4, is AAGVIQSPRHLIKEKRETATLKCYPIPRHDTVYWYQQGPGQDPQFLISFYEKMQSDKGSIPDRFSAQQFSDYHSELNMSSLELGDSALYFCASSLWTATNEKLFFGSGTQLSVL.

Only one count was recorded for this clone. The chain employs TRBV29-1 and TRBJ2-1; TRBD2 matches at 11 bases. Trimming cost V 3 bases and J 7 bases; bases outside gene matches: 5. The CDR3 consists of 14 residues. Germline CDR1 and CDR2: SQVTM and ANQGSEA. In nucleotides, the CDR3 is TGCAGCGTTGATACTAGCGGGAGTGGGAATGAGCAGTTCTTC. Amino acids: CSVDTSGSGNEQFF.

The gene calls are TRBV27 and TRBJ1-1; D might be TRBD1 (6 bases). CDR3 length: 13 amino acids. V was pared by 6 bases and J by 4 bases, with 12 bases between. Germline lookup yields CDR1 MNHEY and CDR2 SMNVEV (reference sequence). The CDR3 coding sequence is TGTGCCAGCAGGGGACAAAAGGGCACTGAAGCTTTCTTT. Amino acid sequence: CASRGQKGTEAFF.

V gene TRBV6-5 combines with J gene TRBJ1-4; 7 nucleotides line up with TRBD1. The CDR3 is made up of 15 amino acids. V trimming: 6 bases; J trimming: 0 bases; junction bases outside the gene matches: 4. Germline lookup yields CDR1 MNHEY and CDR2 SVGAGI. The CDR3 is CASRGQPATNEKLFF. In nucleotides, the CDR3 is TGTGCCAGCAGGGGACAGCCCGCAACTAATGAAAAACTGTTTTTT.

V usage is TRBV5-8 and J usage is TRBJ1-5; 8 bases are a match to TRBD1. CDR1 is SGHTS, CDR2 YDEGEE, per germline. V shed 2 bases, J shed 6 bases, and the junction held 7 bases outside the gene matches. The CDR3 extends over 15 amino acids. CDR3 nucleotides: TGTGCCAGCAGCTTAGGACAGGGAGACGGTCAGCCCCAGCATTTT. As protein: CASSLGQGDGQPQHF.

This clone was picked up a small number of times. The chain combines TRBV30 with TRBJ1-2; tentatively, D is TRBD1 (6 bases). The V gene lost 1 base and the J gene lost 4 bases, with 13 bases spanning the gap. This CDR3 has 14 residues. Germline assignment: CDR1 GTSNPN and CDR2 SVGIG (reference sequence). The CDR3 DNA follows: TGTGCCTGGAGTGAAAACAGGGCGGGCTATGGCTACACCTTC. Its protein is CAWSENRAGYGYTF.

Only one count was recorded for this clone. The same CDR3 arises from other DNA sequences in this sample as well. CDR3: CASSYSGGRETQYF. The CDR3 DNA reads TGTGCCAGCAGTTATAGCGGGGGTAGGGAGACCCAGTACTTC. V gene TRBV6-5 combines with J gene TRBJ2-5; 9 nucleotides agree with TRBD2. CDR1 is MNHEY, CDR2 SVGAGI, per germline. V gave up 3 bases and J gave up 5 bases; unmatched junction bases: 4. This CDR3 has 14 residues.

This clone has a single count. CDR3 in DNA: TGCGCCAGCAGCCGAGGGACAGGGGGAGATGAAAAACTGTTTTTT. Protein: CASSRGTGGDEKLFF. V gene TRBV4-1 combines with J gene TRBJ1-4; 11 positions match TRBD1. The germline V gene has CDR1 MGHRA and CDR2 YSYEKL. The CDR3 length is 15 residues. V was clipped by 4 bases and J by 6 bases; unmatched bases: 4.

DNA for the CDR3: TGTGCCAGTACCCCCACCGGGGGCTACAATGAGCAGTTCTTC. This sequence encodes CASTPTGGYNEQFF. The J gene is TRBJ2-1, the V gene TRBV19, with D possibly matching TRBD2 (6 bases). CDR1 LNHDA and CDR2 SQIVND come from the germline V gene (reference sequence). This CDR3 is 14 amino acids long. V was cut by 7 bases and J by 3 bases, with 13 bases left in between.

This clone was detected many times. The CDR3 region is CASTPFPTGGGQTQYF. Here the CDR3 DNA reads TGTGCCAGCACCCCATTCCCTACAGGGGGCGGGCAGACCCAGTACTTC. The chain recombines TRBV3-1 (or the pseudogene TRBV3-2) with TRBJ2-5; the match to TRBD1 covers 9 bases. V dropped 7 bases and J dropped 6; count of bases not matched to a gene: 15. The length of the CDR3 is 16 residues. CDR1 and CDR2 from the germline V gene are LGHDT and YNNKEL (reference sequence).

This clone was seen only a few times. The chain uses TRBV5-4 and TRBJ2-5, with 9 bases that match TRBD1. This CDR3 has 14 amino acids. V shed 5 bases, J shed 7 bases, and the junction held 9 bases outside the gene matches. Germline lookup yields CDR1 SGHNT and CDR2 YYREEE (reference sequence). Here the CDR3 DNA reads TGTGCCAGCAGGACCGGGACAGGGCTAGGGACCCAGTACTTC. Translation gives CASRTGTGLGTQYF.

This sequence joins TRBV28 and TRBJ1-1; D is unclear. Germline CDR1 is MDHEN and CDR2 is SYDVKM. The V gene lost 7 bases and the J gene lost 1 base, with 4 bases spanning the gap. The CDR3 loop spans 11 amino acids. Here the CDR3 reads CASTSNTEAFF. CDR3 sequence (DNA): TGTGCCAGCACCTCGAACACTGAAGCTTTCTTT.

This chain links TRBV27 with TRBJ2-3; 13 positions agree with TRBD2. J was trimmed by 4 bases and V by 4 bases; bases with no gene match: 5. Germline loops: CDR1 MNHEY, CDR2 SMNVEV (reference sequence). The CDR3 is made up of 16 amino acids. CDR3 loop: CASSSILAGGPDTQYF. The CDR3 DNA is TGTGCCAGCAGTTCAATACTAGCGGGAGGGCCAGATACGCAGTATTTT.

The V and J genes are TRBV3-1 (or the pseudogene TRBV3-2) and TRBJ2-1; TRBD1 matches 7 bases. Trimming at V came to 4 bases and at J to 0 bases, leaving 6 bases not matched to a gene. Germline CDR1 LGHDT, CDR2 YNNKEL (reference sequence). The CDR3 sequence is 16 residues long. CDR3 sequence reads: CASSRDRESSYNEQFF. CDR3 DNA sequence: TGTGCCAGCAGCCGGGACAGAGAGTCCTCCTACAATGAGCAGTTCTTC.

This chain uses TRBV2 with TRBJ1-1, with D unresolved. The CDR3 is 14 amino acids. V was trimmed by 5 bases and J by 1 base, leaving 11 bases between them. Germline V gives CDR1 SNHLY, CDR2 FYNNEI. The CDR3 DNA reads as TGTGCCAGCAGTTTGGAGGCCGGGAACACTGAAGCTTTCTTT. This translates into CASSLEAGNTEAFF.

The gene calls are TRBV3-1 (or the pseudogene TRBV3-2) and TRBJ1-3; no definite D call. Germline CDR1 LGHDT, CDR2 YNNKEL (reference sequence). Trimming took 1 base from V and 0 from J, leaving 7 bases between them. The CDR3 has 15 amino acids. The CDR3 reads CASSQALPSGNTIYF. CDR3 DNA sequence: TGTGCCAGCAGCCAAGCCCTCCCCTCTGGAAACACCATATATTTT.

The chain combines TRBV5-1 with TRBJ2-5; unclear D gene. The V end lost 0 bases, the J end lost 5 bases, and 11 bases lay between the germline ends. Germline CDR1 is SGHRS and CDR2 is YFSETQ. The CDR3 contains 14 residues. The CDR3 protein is CASSLVGPLETQYF. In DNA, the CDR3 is TGCGCCAGCAGCTTGGTTGGCCCTCTGGAGACCCAGTACTTC.

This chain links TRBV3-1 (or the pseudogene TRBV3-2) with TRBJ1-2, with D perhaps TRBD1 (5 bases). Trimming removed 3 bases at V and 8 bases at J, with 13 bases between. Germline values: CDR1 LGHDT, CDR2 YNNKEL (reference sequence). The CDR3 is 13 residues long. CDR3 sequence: CASSHLLQGGYTF. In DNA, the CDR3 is TGTGCCAGCAGCCATCTGCTGCAGGGAGGCTACACCTTC.

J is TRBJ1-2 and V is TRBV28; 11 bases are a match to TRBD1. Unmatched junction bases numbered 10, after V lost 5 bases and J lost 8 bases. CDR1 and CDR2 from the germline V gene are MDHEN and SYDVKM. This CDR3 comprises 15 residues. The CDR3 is CASSRGTGGGFGYTF. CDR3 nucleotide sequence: TGTGCCAGCAGTCGCGGGACAGGGGGTGGTTTCGGCTACACCTTC.

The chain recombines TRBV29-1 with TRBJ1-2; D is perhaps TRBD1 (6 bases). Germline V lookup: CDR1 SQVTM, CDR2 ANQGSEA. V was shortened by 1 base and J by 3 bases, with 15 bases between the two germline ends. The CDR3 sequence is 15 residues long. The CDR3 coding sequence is TGCAGCGTTGAAGGGTTTAGAGGGGGAGACTATGGCTACACCTTC. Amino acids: CSVEGFRGGDYGYTF.

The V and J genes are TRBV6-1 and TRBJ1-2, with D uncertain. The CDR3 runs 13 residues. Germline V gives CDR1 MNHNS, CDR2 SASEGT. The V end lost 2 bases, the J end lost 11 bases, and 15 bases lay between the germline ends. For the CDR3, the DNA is TGTGCCAGCAGTGAACAGGTCCATATGGGTTACACCTTC. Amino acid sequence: CASSEQVHMGYTF.

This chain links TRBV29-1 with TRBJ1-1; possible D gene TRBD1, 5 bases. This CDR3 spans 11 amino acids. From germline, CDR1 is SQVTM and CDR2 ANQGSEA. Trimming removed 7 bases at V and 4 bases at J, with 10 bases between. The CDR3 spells CSGAGGTEAFF. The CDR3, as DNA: TGCAGCGGTGCGGGGGGCACTGAAGCTTTCTTT.

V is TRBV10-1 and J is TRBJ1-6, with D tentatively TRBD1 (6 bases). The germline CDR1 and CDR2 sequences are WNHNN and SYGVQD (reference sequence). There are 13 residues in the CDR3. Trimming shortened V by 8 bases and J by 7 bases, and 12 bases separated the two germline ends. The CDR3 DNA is TGCGCCAGCGGAGGACAGATCAATTCACCCCTCCACTTT. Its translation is CASGGQINSPLHF.